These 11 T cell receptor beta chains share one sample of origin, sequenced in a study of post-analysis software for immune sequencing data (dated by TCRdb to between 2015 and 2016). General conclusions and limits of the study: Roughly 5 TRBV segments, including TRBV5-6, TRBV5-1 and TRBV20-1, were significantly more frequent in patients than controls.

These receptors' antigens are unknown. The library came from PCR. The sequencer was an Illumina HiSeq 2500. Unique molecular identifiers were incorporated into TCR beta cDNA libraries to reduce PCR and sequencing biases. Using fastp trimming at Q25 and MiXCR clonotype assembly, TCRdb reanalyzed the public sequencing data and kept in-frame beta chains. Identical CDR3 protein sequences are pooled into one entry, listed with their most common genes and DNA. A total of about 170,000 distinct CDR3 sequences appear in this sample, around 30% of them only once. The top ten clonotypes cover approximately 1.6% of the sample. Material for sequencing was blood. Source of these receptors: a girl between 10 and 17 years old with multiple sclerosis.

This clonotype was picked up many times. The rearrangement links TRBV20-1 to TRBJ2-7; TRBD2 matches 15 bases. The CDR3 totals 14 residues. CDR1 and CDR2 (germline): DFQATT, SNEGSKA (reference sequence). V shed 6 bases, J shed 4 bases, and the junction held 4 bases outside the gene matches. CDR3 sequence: CSAGLAGGSYEQYF. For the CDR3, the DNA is TGCAGTGCCGGACTAGCGGGAGGGTCGTACGAGCAGTACTTC.

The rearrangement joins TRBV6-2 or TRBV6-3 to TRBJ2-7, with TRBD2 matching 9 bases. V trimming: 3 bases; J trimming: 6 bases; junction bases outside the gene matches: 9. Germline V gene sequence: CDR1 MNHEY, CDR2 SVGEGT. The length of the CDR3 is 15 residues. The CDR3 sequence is CASSYQLAGTGEQYF. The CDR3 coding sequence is TGTGCCAGCAGTTATCAACTAGCGGGCACAGGCGAGCAGTACTTC.

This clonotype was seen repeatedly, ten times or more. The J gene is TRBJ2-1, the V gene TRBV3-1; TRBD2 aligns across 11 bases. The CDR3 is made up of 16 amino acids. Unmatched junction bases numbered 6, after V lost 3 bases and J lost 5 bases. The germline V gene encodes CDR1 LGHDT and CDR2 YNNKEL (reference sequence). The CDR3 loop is CASSHLTLAGDNEQFF. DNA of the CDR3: TGTGCCAGCAGCCATCTCACACTAGCGGGAGACAATGAGCAGTTCTTC.

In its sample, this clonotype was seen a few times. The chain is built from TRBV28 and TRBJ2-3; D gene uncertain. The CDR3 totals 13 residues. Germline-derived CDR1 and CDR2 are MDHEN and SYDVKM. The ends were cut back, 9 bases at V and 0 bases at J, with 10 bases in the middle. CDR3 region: CASASASTDTQYF. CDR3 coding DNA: TGTGCCAGTGCCAGTGCTAGCACAGATACGCAGTATTTT.

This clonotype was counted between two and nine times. Written as DNA, the CDR3 is TGTGCCAGCAGCCCACGGACAGCCATGAACACTGAAGCTTTCTTT. Amino acid sequence: CASSPRTAMNTEAFF. The chain combines TRBV7-9 with TRBJ1-1; the D gene is possibly TRBD1 (6 bases). The CDR3 totals 15 residues. CDR1 is SEHNR and CDR2 is FQNEAQ in the germline V gene (reference sequence). Between the trimmed V and J ends, which lost 5 bases and 0 bases, there was a span of 13 bases.

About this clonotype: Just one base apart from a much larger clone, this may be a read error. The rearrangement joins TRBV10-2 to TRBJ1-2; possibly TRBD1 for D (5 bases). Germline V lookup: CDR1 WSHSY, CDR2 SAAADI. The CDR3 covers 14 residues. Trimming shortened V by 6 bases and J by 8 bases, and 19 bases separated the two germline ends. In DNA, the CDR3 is TGCGCCAGCAGGGAGAGGTCGGGACCACTGGGCTACACCTTC. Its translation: CASRERSGPLGYTF.

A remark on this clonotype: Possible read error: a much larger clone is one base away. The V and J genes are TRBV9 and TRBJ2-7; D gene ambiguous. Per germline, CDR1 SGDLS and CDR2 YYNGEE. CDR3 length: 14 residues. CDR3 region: CANSVTTSAYEQYF. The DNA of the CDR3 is TGTGCCAACAGCGTAACGACTTCAGCCTACGAGCAGTACTTC.

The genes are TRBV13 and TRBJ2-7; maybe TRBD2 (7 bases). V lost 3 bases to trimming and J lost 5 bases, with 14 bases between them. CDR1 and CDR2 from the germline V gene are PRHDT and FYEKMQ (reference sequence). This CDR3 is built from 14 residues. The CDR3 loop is CASSFSGGADEQYF. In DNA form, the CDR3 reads TGTGCCAGCAGCTTTTCGGGGGGCGCGGACGAGCAGTACTTC.

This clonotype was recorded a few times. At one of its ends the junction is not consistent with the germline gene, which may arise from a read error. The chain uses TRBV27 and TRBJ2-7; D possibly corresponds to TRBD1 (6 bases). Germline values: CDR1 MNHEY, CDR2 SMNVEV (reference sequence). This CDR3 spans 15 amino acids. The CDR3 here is CASSLVGRGPYGQYF. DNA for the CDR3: TGTGCCAGCAGTTTAGTAGGCAGGGGACCGTACGGGCAGTACTTC.

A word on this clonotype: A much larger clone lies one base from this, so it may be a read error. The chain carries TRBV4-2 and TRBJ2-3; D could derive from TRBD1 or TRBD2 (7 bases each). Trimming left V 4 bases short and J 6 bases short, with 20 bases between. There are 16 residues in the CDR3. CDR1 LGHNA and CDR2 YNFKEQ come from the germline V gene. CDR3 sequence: CASSPGLDRVLDTQYF. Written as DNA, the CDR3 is TGTGCCAGCAGCCCCGGACTAGACAGGGTTTTGGATACGCAGTATTTT.

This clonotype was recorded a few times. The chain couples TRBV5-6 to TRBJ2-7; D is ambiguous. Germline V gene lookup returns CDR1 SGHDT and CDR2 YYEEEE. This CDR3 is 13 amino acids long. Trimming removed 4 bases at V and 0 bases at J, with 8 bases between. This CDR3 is CASSTPSSYEQYV. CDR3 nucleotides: TGTGCCAGCAGCACTCCGAGCTCCTACGAGCAGTACGTC.